Reported below is one TCR beta chain. What this receptor recognizes is not known. Per-base qualities were not stored, and no clone one base away is much larger. Preparation of the library involved 5' RACE. The reads were generated on a NextSeq 500. Unique molecular identifiers were attached to individual cDNA molecules in the TCR library protocol so that sequencing error and PCR bias could be corrected. TCR alpha and beta chains were both sequenced, and the abundances of alpha and beta sequences in each sample were closely correlated with each other. The paper's processing steps were these. Decombinator V4 was used to perform V gene, J gene and CDR3 annotation of TCR sequences. Expanded TCRs were defined as changing significantly between any two time points under a Poisson model with p below 0.0001. TCR abundances were normalised to the total number of TCRs sequenced per sample and expressed as counts per million. MAIT TCRs were defined by TRAV1-2 paired with TRAJ12, TRAJ20 or TRAJ33, and iNKT TCRs by TRAV10 paired with TRAJ18. VDJdb, accessed 1 November 2021, was searched for CMV, EBV and SARS-CoV-2 annotated TCRs, excluding TCRs annotated for multiple antigens. TCRdb reprocessed the public reads (quality trimming at Q25 with fastp, clone calling with MiXCR) and kept in-frame beta chains. A single entry per CDR3 protein holds the most common genes and DNA from its merged rows. These V and J calls are TCRdb output, not the study's own analysis. The sample table shows roughly 120,000 distinct CDR3 sequences, and about 15% are seen once. Roughly 22% of the sample rests with the top ten.

Between the V and J ends, shortened by 6 bases and 6 bases respectively, the junction contains 12 bases. The CDR3 spans 13 residues, from the cysteine through the phenylalanine. The only DNA kept is the CDR3, 39 bases in frame from the first base. CDR1 is given as KGHSH and CDR2 as LQKENI, both from the germline V gene. Set within a cohort of healthcare workers in London, UK, this nested case-control study involved weekly PCR testing of nasopharyngeal swabs along with blood sampling. Between 23 and 31 March 2020, the week of the UK lockdown, healthcare workers were enrolled and then followed up weekly for as long as 16 weeks. The source of the sample is a study of early T cells in non-severe SARS-CoV-2 infection (dated by TCRdb to the early 2020s). The study in broad terms: Because TCR sequencing relied on bulk RNA taken from unsorted whole blood, pairing of alpha and beta chains was not possible.

The research as a whole found: VDJdb matching was skewed toward anti-spike CD8 responses, so virus-specific expansions were likely underestimated and private and CD4 specificities were missed.

Sample: whole blood. This clonotype was sampled from an adult who was a healthcare worker with PCR-confirmed SARS-CoV-2 infection or an uninfected control (not recorded which). This chain is built from TRBV18 and TRBJ2-4; a tentative D match to TRBD1 spans 6 bases. The CDR3 protein sequence reads: CASSTTGINIQYF. The base sequence is TGTGCCAGCTCGACCACAGGGATAAACATTCAGTACTTC.